This TCR beta chain was profiled in a study of T cell changes during pregnancy in multiple sclerosis. Assay: immunoSEQ multiplex PCR; the TCRdb copy retains only in-frame clones and omits some. The sample has around 99,000 clones; roughly 90% are singletons. This CDR3 spans 14 amino acids. V shed 1 base and J 4 bases; nucleotides not matched to a gene: 6. The germline gives CDR1 SQVTM, CDR2 ANQGSEA. This clone has just one count. This chain uses TRBV29-1 with TRBJ1-2; 7 bases match TRBD1. This receptor was obtained from a female donor in good health, enrolled as a control in a pregnancy study. Sequences were derived from peripheral blood, sampled in the third trimester of pregnancy. CDR3: CSVEAAGQIYGYTF. The CDR3 DNA reads TGCAGCGTTGAAGCCGCGGGACAGATCTATGGCTACACCTTC.